A selection of T cell receptor beta chains follows, all from one sample in a study of prognosis after radiotherapy for stage I lung cancer. MiXCR was run by TCRdb on the multiplex PCR reads, yielding one entry per CDR3 protein. This table has over 45,000 distinct CDR3 sequences, approximately 25% appearing once. The input for sequencing was PBMCs, taken before or after stereotactic body radiation therapy (not recorded which). The receptors were sampled from a donor aged 50 or older with non-small cell lung cancer. Each CDR3 is given without its conserved first and last residue. The order of the fields is V gene, clone size, J gene, CDR3 protein. Clone size is shown for a subset of rows, as once, few, many or a class of expanded clone.

v_gene: TRBV6-1
abundance: NA
j_gene: TRBJ2-2
CDR3aa: EHGQPNAGELF

v_gene: TRBV2
abundance: medium-sized
j_gene: TRBJ2-7
CDR3aa: ASSAGQGAYEQY

v_gene: TRBV2
abundance: many
j_gene: TRBJ2-7
CDR3aa: ASSDRREQY

v_gene: TRBV6-1
abundance: NA
j_gene: TRBJ2-5
CDR3aa: AGSKADWETHY

v_gene: TRBV7-2
abundance: many
j_gene: TRBJ1-1
CDR3aa: ASSPGLRTEAF

v_gene: TRBV18
abundance: NA
j_gene: TRBJ2-2
CDR3aa: ASSPPLSGELF

v_gene: TRBV20-1
abundance: NA
j_gene: TRBJ1-2
CDR3aa: SAKKVDGSYVYT

v_gene: TRBV6-5
abundance: few
j_gene: TRBJ1-2
CDR3aa: DSSYDRDSYGYT

v_gene: TRBV15
abundance: many
j_gene: TRBJ1-5
CDR3aa: ATSSGPRPNQPQH

v_gene: TRBV5-1
abundance: many
j_gene: TRBJ1-5
CDR3aa: ASSLDNNQPQH

v_gene: TRBV19
abundance: many
j_gene: TRBJ1-5
CDR3aa: ASSIDRGQPQH

v_gene: TRBV19
abundance: many
j_gene: TRBJ2-3
CDR3aa: ASSFIRDYTLTDTQY

v_gene: TRBV5-5
abundance: many
j_gene: TRBJ2-7
CDR3aa: ASSLAVGVRTYEQY

v_gene: TRBV7-2
abundance: NA
j_gene: TRBJ2-3
CDR3aa: AISLNRGGLPSTDTQY

v_gene: TRBV4-3
abundance: many
j_gene: TRBJ1-5
CDR3aa: ASSQDRNQPQH

v_gene: TRBV7-9
abundance: many
j_gene: TRBJ2-1
CDR3aa: ASSLGLAGFKGSYNEQF

v_gene: TRBV7-8
abundance: many
j_gene: TRBJ2-5
CDR3aa: ASRDTEGTQY